Reported below is one T cell receptor beta chain. Antigen specificity is unknown. These data come from a study of T cell responses to AZD1222 COVID-19 vaccine. Study-wide context: Recipients boosted at about 4 weeks or about 12 weeks are pooled. General study points: Spike-specific TCRs gained breadth and depth after people received two AZD1222 doses. Most donors were white British, females outnumbered males, and clonal diversity was possibly underestimated. Every sample of the repertoires postdated the peak T cell response.

V shed 0 bases and J shed 2 bases, with 10 bases lying between them. Looked up from germline, CDR1 is SGHAT and CDR2 is FQNNGV. The CDR3 extends over 15 amino acids. Here immunoSEQ multiplex PCR was the method, and the copy in TCRdb shows in-frame clones only, minus some. The sample has some 100,000 clones; roughly 91% are singletons. This chain connects TRBV11-2 to TRBJ2-5, with D hard to call. This specimen was peripheral blood, taken on day 0 of AZD1222 vaccination. This clonotype was obtained from an adult in good health. The CDR3 sequence: CASSLESQTQETQYF. The DNA for the CDR3 is TGTGCCAGCAGCTTAGAGAGCCAGACACAAGAGACCCAGTACTTC.